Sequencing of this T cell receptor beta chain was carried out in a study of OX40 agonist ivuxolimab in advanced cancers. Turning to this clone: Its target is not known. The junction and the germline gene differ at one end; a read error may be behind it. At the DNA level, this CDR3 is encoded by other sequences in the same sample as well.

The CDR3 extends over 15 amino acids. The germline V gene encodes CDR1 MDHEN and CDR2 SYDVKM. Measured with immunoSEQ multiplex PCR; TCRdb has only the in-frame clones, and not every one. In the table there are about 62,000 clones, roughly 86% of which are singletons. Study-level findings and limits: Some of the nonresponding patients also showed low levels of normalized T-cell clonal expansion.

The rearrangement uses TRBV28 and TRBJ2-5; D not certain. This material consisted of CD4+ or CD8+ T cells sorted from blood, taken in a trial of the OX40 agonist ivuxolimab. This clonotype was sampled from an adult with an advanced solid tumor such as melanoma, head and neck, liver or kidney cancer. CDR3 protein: CASSLRIGLQETQYF. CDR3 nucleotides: TGCGCCAGCAGTTTACGTATAGGGCTACAAGAGACCCAGTACTTC.